The rows below give T cell receptor beta chains drawn from one sample of a study of CD8 T cells in Susac syndrome. MiXCR, applied by TCRdb to the immunoSEQ multiplex PCR reads, yields one record per CDR3 protein. In the table there are a few hundred thousand distinct CDR3 sequences, roughly nine tenths of which are singletons. Sequencing input: CD8+ T cells from PBMCs. Source of these receptors: a human donor with multiple sclerosis. The CDR3 runs from the conserved cysteine through the conserved F or W. D genes are given only for firm matches. Clone size appears in some rows only: once, few, many, or a class for an expanded clone.

J gene	V gene	clone size	D gene	CDR3 DNA	CDR3 protein
TRBJ2-1	TRBV7-8	NA	TRBD2	TGTGCCAGCAGCTCGACTAGCGGGCCTTACAATGAGCAGTTCTTC	CASSSTSGPYNEQFF
TRBJ1-1	TRBV12-5	NA	NA	TGTGCTAGTGGGGGGTCGAACACTGAAGCTTTCTTT	CASGGSNTEAFF
TRBJ2-7	TRBV12-3/TRBV12-4	NA	TRBD2	TGTGCCAGCAGTTCCCCCGGGACTAGCGGGAGGGCCGATAGGGACGAGCAGTACTTC	CASSSPGTSGRADRDEQYF
TRBJ2-1	TRBV9	NA	TRBD2	TGTGCCAGCAGCGCACTAGCGTACAATGAGCAGTTCTTC	CASSALAYNEQFF
TRBJ1-1	TRBV12-3/TRBV12-4	NA	NA	TGTGCCAGCAGTTTTCGGCCGCGTGAAGCTTTCTTT	CASSFRPREAFF
TRBJ2-2	TRBV7-9	NA	NA	TGTGCCAGCAGCTTAGCTTCCCCCGGCCCCGGAACGGCCGGGGAGCTGTTTTTT	CASSLASPGPGTAGELFF
TRBJ2-7	TRBV6-5	NA	TRBD1	TGTGCCAGCAGTTACTCGCTCGGAGACAGGGGGTACGAGCAGTACTTC	CASSYSLGDRGYEQYF
TRBJ2-2	TRBV5-4	NA	NA	TGTGCCAGCAGCTTTTGGGGAGGGGAGCTGTTTTTT	CASSFWGGELFF
TRBJ2-1	TRBV23-1	NA	NA	TGCGCCAGCAGTTACCGATTGCTGCGGACAGAACCGACCTACAATGAGCAGTTCTTC	CASSYRLLRTEPTYNEQFF
TRBJ1-6	TRBV27	few	NA	TGTGCCAGCAGTTACCAGGCTGCTGGTAATTCACCCCTCCATTTT	CASSYQAAGNSPLHF
TRBJ1-3	TRBV19	NA	NA	TGTGCCAGTAGGAAGGAGACCTACTCTGGAAACACCATATATTTT	CASRKETYSGNTIYF
TRBJ2-1	TRBV20-1	NA	TRBD1	TGCAGTGCTAGAGACGTACAGGGGCCGATTGGGTGGGAGCAGTTCTTC	CSARDVQGPIGWEQFF
TRBJ2-1	TRBV20-1	NA	TRBD2	TGCAGTGCTAGAGCAGGCCGGGAGGGCTTTGAGCAGTTCTTC	CSARAGREGFEQFF
TRBJ2-7	TRBV5-6	NA	NA	TGTGCCAGCAGCTTGGTGGGTTTATACGAGCAGTACTTC	CASSLVGLYEQYF
TRBJ2-1	TRBV5-6	NA	NA	TGTGCCAGCAGCCCCCTGTCGTTGGGCTCCTACAATGAGCAGTTCTTC	CASSPLSLGSYNEQFF
TRBJ1-2	TRBV6-1	NA	NA	TGTGCCAGCAGTGCCTGGGGCTACACCTTC	CASSAWGYTF
TRBJ1-5	TRBV15	NA	NA	TGTGCCACCAGAAGGGACTCCGACTATCAGCCCCAGCATTTT	CATRRDSDYQPQHF
TRBJ2-1	TRBV9	NA	NA	TGTGCCAGCAGCCCTCAGAGTCCCAATGAGCAGTTCTTC	CASSPQSPNEQFF
TRBJ2-4	TRBV2	NA	NA	TGTGCCAGCACCCTGACAGAAAACATTCAGTACTTC	CASTLTENIQYF
TRBJ1-1	TRBV14	NA	NA	TGTGCCAGCAGCCAAGTTAGGTTATCGGAAGCTTTCTTT	CASSQVRLSEAFF
TRBJ2-1	TRBV27	NA	TRBD2	TGTGCCAGCAGTTTAGAGGGCGGGAGCTCCTACAATGAGCAGTTCTTC	CASSLEGGSSYNEQFF
TRBJ2-7	TRBV21-1	NA	NA	TGTGCCAGCAGCAATGCCGACAGCCCGGGTACCTACGAGCAGTACTTC	CASSNADSPGTYEQYF
TRBJ1-2	TRBV7-9	NA	NA	TGTGCCAGCAGCTTAGGGGATCACGCGGACTATGGCTACACCTTC	CASSLGDHADYGYTF